This TCR beta chain is drawn from a study of Graves' ophthalmopathy and Graves' hyperthyroidism. As for the study in general: Investigators collected peripheral blood at initial diagnosis, before any treatment was given. Overall study results and limits: Sensitivity of 55% to 71% and specificity of approximately 72% were achieved by the model that predicted ophthalmopathy progression. For separating ophthalmopathy from stable hyperthyroidism, a 13-signature model gave approximately 90% sensitivity and 80% to 84% specificity.

If patients had other autoimmune diseases, uncontrolled infections, pregnancy or lactation, they were excluded. In germline, CDR1 is ENHRY, CDR2 SYGVKD. The CDR3 runs 14 residues. The authors amplified TCR beta CDR3 regions from RNA transcripts. The authors performed first-round RT-PCR with HTBI primers and then a second-round multiplex PCR. TCRdb itself ran the multiplex PCR reads through MiXCR, one entry per CDR3 protein. Of about 740,000 distinct CDR3 sequences listed, roughly two fifths were seen once; the top ten hold about 40%. Comments on this clonotype: Its target is unknown. Sequence at one end of the junction differs from germline and may be a read error.

Sequenced sample: peripheral blood. The origin of this receptor is an adult man with Graves' ophthalmopathy. This chain connects TRBV10-3 to TRBJ1-4, with D unresolved. DNA for the CDR3: TGTGCCAGCAGTTTCACACCGTCGGCGGGGATGCGGTTTTTT. It translates to CASSFTPSAGMRFF.